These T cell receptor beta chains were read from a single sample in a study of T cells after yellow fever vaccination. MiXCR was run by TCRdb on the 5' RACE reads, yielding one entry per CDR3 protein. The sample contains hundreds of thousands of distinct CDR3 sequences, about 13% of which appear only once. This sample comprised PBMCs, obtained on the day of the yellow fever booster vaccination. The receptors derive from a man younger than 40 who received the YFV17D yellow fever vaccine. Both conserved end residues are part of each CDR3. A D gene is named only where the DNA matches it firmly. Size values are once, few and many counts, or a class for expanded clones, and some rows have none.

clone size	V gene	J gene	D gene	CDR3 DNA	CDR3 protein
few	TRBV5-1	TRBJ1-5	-	TGCGCCAGCAGCTTAACCGGGCTTAGCAATCAGCCCCAGCATTTT	CASSLTGLSNQPQHF
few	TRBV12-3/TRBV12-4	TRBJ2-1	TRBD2	TGTGCCAGCAGCGGTAATAGCGGGAGGGTGGCCTACAATGAGCAGTTCTTC	CASSGNSGRVAYNEQFF
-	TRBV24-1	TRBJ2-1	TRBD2	TGTGCCACCACCGAGACTAGCGGGCCCTCCAATGAGCAGTTCTTC	CATTETSGPSNEQFF
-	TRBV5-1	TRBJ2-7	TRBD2	TGCGCCAGCAGCTTGGGACTAGCGGTTCACGAGCAGTACTTC	CASSLGLAVHEQYF
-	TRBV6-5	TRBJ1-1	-	TGTGCCAGCAGTTATTCGGCAGGGGAAGCTTTCTTT	CASSYSAGEAFF
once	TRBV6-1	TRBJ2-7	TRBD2	TGTGCCAGCAGAACAACCGGGACTAGCTCCTACGAGCAGTACTTC	CASRTTGTSSYEQYF
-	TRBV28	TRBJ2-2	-	TGTGCCAGCAGTTTGGGGGGACGGTTGGCCGGGGAGCTGTTTTTT	CASSLGGRLAGELFF
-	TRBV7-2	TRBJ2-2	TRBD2	TGTGCCAGCAGCGCAAAAGCGGGAGGGGCCGGGGAGCTGTTTTTT	CASSAKAGGAGELFF
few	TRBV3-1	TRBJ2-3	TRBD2	TGTGCCAGCAGCCTCGTCGGGGGGGGGGCAGATACGCAGTATTTT	CASSLVGGGADTQYF
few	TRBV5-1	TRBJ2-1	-	TGCGCCAGCAGCGCCCCGGGCGTGGCGTTCTTC	CASSAPGVAFF
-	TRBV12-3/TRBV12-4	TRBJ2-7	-	TGTGCCAGCAGTTCCTCCCGCAAACAGTACTTC	CASSSSRKQYF
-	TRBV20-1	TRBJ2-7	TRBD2	TGCAGTGCCCTACTAGCGGGAGGCCCCCACGAGCAGTACTTC	CSALLAGGPHEQYF
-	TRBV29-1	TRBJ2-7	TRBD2	TGCAGCGTTGAAACCGCAGGACTAGCGGGAGGATACCACGAGCAGTACTTC	CSVETAGLAGGYHEQYF
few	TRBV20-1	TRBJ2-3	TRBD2	TGCAGTGCCTTCGGGACTACCACAGATACGCAGTATTTT	CSAFGTTTDTQYF
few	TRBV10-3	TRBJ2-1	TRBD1	TGTGCCATCAGTGAGTCAGGGGACAGATACAATGAGCAGTTCTTC	CAISESGDRYNEQFF
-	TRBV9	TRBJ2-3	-	TGTGCCAGCAGCGCAGACAGGGGAGGGCCAGATACGCAGTATTTT	CASSADRGGPDTQYF
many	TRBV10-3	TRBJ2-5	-	TGTGCCATCAGTGCGAAAGAGACCCAGTACTTC	CAISAKETQYF
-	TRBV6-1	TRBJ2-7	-	TGTGCCAGCAGGCGTACTAGAGTCGGCTACGAGCAGTACTTC	CASRRTRVGYEQYF
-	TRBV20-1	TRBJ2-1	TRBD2	TGCAGTGCTAGACTACTAGCGGGAGGGCCTGGGTGGAATGAGCAGTTCTTC	CSARLLAGGPGWNEQFF
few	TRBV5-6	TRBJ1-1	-	TGTGCCAGCAGCTTGGTCTGGTCGGACACTGAAGCTTTCTTT	CASSLVWSDTEAFF
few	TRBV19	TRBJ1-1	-	TGTGCCAGTAGTACGGTCACTGAAGCTTTCTTT	CASSTVTEAFF
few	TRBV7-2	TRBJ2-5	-	TGTGCCAGCAGCTTAGGGGGGCTGATCCAAGAGACCCAGTACTTC	CASSLGGLIQETQYF
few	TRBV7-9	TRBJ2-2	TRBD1	TGTGCCAGCAGCTATCGGGACAGACTTACCGGGGAGCTGTTTTTT	CASSYRDRLTGELFF
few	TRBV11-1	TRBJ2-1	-	TGTGCCAGCAGCAGCGGGTCAGCGGTTGAGCAGTTCTTC	CASSSGSAVEQFF
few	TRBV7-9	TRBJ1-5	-	TGTGCCAGCAGCACGGGTCGGGGCAATCAGCCCCAGCATTTT	CASSTGRGNQPQHF
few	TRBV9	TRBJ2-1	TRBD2	TGTGCCAGCAGCGTAGAAACTAGCGGGAGACGAAGCAATGAGCAGTTCTTC	CASSVETSGRRSNEQFF
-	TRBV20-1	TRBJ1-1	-	TGCAGTGCTAGGCAGGAAACTGAAGCTTTCTTT	CSARQETEAFF
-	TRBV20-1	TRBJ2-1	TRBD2	TGCAGTGCTAGTGGCGGGAGGGCCTCCTACAATGAGCAGTTCTTC	CSASGGRASYNEQFF
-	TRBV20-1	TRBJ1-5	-	TGCAGTGCTAGAGATCCTCTCGGGACACGGTTCCAGCCCCAGCATTTT	CSARDPLGTRFQPQHF
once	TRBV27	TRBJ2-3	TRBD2	TGTGCCAGCAGGCACTCGGGAGGGCCGCCGGCAGATACGCAGTATTTT	CASRHSGGPPADTQYF
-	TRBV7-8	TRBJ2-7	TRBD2	TGTGCCAGCAGCTCTAAATTAGCGGGAGGCACCTACGAGCAGTACTTC	CASSSKLAGGTYEQYF
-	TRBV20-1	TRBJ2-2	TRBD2	TGCAGTGCTAGAGAGATGACTAGCGGGAAGGTCGGGGAGCTGTTTTTT	CSAREMTSGKVGELFF
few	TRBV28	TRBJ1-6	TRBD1	TGTGCCAGCGCGTTCGGACAGGGAAATTCACCCCTCCACTTT	CASAFGQGNSPLHF
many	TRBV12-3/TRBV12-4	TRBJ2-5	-	TGTGCCAGCAAGCCCGGGGTTCGCGGGGAGACCCAGTACTTC	CASKPGVRGETQYF
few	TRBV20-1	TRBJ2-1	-	TGCAGTGCTGATGGGGAAGGGCGGAGCTCCTACAATGAGCAGTTCTTC	CSADGEGRSSYNEQFF